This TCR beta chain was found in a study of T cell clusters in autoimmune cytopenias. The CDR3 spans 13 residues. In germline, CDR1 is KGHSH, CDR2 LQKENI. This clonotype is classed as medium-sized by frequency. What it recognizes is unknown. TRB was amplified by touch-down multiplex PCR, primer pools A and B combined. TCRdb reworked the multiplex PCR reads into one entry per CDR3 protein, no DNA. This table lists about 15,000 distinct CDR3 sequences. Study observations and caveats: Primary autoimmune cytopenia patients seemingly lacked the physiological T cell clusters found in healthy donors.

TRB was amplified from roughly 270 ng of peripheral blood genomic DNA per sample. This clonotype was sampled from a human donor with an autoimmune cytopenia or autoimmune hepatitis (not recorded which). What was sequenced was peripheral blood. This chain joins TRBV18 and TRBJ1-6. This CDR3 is CASSDLGGSPLHF. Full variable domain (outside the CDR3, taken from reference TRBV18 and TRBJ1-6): NAGVMQNPRHLVRRRGQEARLRCSPMKGHSHVYWYRQLPEEGLKFMVYLQKENIIDESGMPKERFSAEFPKEGPSILRIQQVVRGDSAAYFCASSDLGGSPLHFGNGTRLTVT.